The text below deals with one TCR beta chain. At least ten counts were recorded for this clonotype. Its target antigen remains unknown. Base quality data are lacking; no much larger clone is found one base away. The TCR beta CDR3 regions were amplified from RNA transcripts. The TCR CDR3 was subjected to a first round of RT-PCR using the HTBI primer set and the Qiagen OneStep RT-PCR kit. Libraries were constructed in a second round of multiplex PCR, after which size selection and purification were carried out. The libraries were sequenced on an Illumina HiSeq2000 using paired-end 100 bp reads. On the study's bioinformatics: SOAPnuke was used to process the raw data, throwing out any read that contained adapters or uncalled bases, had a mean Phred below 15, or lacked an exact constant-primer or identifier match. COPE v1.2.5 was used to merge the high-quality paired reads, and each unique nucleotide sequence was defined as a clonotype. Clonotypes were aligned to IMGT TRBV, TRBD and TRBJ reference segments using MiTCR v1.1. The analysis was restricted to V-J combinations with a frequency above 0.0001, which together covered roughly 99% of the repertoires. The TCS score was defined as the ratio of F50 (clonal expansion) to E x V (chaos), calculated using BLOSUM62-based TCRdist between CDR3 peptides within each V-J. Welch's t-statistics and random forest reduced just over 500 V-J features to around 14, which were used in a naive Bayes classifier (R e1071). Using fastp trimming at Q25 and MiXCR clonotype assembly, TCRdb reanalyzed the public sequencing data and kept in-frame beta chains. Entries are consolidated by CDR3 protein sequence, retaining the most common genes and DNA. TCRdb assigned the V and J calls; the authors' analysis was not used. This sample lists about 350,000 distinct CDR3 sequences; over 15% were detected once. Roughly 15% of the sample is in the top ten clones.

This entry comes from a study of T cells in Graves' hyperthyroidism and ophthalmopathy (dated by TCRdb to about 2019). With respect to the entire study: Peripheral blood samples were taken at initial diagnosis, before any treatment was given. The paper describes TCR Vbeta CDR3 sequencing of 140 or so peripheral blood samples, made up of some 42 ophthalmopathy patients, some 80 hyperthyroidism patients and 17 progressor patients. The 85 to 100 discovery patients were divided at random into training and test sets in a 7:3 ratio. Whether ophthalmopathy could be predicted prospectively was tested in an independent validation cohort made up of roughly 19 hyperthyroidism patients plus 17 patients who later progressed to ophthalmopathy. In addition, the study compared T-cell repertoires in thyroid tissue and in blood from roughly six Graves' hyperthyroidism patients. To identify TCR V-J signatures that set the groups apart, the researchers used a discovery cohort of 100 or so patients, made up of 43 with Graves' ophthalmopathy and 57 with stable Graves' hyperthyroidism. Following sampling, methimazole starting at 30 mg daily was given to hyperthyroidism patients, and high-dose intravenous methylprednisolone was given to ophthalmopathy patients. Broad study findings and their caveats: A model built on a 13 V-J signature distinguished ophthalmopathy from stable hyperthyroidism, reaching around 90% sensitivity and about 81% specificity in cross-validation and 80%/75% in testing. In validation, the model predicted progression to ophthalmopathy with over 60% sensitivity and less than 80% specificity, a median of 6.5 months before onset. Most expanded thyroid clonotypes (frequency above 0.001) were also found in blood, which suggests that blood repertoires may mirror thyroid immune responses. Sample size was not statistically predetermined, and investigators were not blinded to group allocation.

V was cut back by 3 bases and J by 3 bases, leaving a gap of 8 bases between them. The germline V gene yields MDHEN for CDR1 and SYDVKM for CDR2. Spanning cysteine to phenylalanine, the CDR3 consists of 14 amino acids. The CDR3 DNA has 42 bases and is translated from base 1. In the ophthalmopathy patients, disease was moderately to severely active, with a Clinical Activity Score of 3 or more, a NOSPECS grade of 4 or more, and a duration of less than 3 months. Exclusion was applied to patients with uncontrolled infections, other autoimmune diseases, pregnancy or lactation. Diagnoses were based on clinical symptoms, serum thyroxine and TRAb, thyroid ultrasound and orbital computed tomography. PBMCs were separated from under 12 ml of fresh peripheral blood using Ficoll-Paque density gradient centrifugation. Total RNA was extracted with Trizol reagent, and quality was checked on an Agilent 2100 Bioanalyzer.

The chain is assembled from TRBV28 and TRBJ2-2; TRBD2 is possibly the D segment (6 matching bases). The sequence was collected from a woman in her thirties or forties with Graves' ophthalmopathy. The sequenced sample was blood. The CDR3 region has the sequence CASSFLADTGELFF. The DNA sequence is TGTGCCAGCAGTTTCTTAGCGGACACCGGGGAGCTGTTTTTT.